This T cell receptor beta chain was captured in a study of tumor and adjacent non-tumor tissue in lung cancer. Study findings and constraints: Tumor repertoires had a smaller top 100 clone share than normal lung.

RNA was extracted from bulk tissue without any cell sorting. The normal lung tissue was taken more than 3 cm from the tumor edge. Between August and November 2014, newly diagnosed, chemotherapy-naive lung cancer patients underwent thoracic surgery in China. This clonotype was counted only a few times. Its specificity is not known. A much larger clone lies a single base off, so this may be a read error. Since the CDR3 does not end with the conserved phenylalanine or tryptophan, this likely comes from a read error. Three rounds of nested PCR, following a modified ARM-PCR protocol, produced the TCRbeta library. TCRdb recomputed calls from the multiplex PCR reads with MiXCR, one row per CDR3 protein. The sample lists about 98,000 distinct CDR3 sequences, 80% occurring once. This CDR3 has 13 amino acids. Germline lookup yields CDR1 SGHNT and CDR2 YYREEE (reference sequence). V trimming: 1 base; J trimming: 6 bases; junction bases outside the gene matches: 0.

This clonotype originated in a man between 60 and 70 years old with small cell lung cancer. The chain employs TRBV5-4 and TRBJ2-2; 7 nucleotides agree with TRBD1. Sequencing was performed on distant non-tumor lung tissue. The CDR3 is CASSLTGAGELFL. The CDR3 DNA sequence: TGTGCCAGCAGCTTGACAGGGGCCGGGGAGCTGTTTCTT.